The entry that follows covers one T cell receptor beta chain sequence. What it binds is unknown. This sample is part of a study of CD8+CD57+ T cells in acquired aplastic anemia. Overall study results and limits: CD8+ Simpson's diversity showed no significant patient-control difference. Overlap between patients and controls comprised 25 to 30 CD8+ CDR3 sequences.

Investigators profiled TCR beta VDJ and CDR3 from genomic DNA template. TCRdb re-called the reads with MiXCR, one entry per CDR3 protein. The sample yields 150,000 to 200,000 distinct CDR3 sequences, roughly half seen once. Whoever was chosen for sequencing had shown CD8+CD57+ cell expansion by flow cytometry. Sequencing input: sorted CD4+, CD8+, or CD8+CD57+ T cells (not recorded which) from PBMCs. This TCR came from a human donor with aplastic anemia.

CDR3 residues: CASSFPNQPQHF. Written as DNA, the CDR3 is TGTGCCAGCAGTTTCCCCAATCAGCCCCAGCATTTT. This rearrangement joins TRBV2 to TRBJ1-5; D gene unclear. Trimming removed 5 bases from V and 3 bases from J, with 5 bases in between. Germline loops: CDR1 SNHLY, CDR2 FYNNEI. CDR3 size: 12 residues.